The T cell receptor beta chain under discussion was sequenced for a study of blood T cell repertoires in COVID-19. Sequencing was performed with immunoSEQ multiplex PCR; in TCRdb, only in-frame clones are kept and a portion is missing. The profile shows about 190,000 clones, 65% to 85% of them singletons. In germline, CDR1 is SGHTA, CDR2 FQGNSA. The length of the CDR3 is 15 residues. The germline V and J ends were trimmed by 1 base and 7 bases, with 14 bases remaining between them. The specimen was peripheral blood. V gene TRBV7-2 combines with J gene TRBJ1-5; no clear D. The sequence derives from a man in his sixties with active or convalescent COVID-19. DNA for the CDR3: TGTGCCAGCAGCTTAGTCGCTAGGTTTCACCAGCCCCAGCATTTT. Translated: CASSLVARFHQPQHF.